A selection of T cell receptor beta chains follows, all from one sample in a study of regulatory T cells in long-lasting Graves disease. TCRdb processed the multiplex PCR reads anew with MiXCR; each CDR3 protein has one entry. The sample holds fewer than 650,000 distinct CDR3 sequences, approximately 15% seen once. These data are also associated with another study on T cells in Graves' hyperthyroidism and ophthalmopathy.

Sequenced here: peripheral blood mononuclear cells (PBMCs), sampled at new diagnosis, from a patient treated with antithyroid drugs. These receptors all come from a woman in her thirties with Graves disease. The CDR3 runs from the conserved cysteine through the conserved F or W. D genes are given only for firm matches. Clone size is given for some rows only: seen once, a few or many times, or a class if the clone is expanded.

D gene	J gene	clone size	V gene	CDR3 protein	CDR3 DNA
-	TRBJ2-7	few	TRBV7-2	CASSFLTPLGKKYF	TGTGCCAGCAGCTTCCTCACCCCCCTGGGTAAAAAGTACTTC
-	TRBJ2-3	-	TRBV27	CASAMSDTQYF	TGTGCCAGCGCCATGTCAGATACGCAGTATTTT
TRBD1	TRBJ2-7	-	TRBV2	CASSVIRQGYHEQYF	TGTGCCAGCAGTGTGATTCGACAGGGATACCACGAGCAGTACTTC
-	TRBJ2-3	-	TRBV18	CASSPNRESTDTQYF	TGTGCCAGCTCACCCAACAGGGAGAGCACAGATACGCAGTATTTT
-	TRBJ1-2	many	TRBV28	CASSLGAVASNYGYTF	TGTGCCAGCTCCTTGGGGGCCGTGGCGTCTAACTATGGCTACACCTTC
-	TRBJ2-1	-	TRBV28	CASSLIGEANNEQFF	TGTGCCAGTTCGCTTATAGGGGAGGCGAACAATGAGCAGTTCTTC
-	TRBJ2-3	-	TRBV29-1	CSGKVGSGTDTQYF	TGCAGCGGTAAGGTGGGGTCAGGCACAGATACGCAGTATTTT
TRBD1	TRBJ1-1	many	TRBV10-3	CAIRGGQLNTEAFF	TGTGCTATCCGGGGGGGACAGTTAAACACTGAAGCTTTCTTT
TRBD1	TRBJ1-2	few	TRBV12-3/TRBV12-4	CASSTGTGLVGYTF	TGTGCCAGCAGCACCGGGACAGGGCTGGTCGGCTACACCTTC
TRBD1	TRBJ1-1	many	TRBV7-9	CASSSQGGTEAFF	TGTGCCAGCAGTTCACAGGGGGGGACTGAAGCTTTCTTT
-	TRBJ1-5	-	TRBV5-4	CASRRPGGDSNQPQHF	TGTGCCAGCAGACGACCGGGGGGGGATAGCAATCAGCCCCAGCATTTT
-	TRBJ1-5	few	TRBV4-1	CASSQDLTRVQPQHF	TGCGCCAGCAGCCAAGATCTTACCAGGGTTCAGCCCCAGCATTTT
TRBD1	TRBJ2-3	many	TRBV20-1	CSAHLRQGSDTQYF	TGCAGTGCCCATTTAAGACAGGGGTCAGATACGCAGTATTTT
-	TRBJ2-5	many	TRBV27	CASSLSVSAQETQYF	TGTGCCAGCAGTTTGTCCGTGTCGGCCCAAGAGACCCAGTACTTC
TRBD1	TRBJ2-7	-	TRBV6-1	CASSTLSGTGVTVGYEQYF	TGTGCCAGCAGCACCCTATCCGGGACAGGGGTCACCGTGGGTTACGAGCAGTACTTC
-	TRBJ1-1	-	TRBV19	CASSYGTPTAEAFF	TGTGCCAGTAGTTATGGGACACCCACCGCTGAAGCTTTCTTT
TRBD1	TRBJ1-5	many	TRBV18	CASSPGQGANQPQHF	TGTGCCAGCTCACCGGGACAGGGGGCCAATCAGCCCCAGCATTTT
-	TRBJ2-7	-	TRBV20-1	CSARDITGPEQYF	TGCAGTGCTAGAGATATCACCGGGCCCGAGCAGTACTTC
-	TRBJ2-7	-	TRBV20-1	CSARGGQSYEQYF	TGCAGTGCTAGAGGTGGACAGTCCTACGAGCAGTACTTC
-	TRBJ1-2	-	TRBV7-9	CASSLGGGDGYTF	TGTGCCAGCAGCTTAGGGGGTGGCGATGGCTACACCTTC
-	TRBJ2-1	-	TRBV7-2	CAIRRRSAYNEQFF	TGTGCCATCAGGCGGAGGAGCGCCTACAATGAGCAGTTCTTC
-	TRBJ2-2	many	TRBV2	CASSKGFGTGELFF	TGTGCCAGCAGCAAGGGATTCGGGACCGGGGAGCTGTTTTTT
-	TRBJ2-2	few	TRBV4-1	CASSQDAAWLFF	TGCGCCAGCAGCCAGGATGCGGCGTGGCTGTTTTTT
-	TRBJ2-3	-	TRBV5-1	CASSLVLARTDTQYF	TGCGCCAGCAGCTTGGTTCTTGCGCGTACAGATACGCAGTATTTT
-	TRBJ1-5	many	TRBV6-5	CASSFGPGGNQPQHF	TGTGCCAGCAGTTTTGGCCCCGGCGGCAATCAGCCCCAGCATTTT
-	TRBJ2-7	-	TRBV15	CATSQPSSVGRNEQYF	TGTGCCACCTCCCAGCCCTCTTCGGTCGGTAGGAATGAGCAGTACTTC
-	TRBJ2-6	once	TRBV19	CASSGTASSGANVLTF	TGTGCCAGCTCCGGGACGGCAAGCTCTGGGGCCAACGTCCTGACTTTC
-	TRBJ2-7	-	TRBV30	CAWSLGRDEQYF	TGTGCCTGGAGTCTGGGGAGAGACGAGCAGTACTTC
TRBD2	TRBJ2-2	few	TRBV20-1	CSALTSGRGSGELFF	TGCAGTGCTCTGACTAGCGGGAGAGGTTCCGGGGAGCTGTTTTTT
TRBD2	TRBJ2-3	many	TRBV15	CATSRDRLAGGDTQYF	TGTGCCACCAGCAGAGATCGACTAGCGGGAGGCGATACGCAGTATTTT
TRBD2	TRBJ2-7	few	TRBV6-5	CASSYVLAGGPYEQYF	TGTGCCAGCAGTTACGTTCTAGCGGGAGGGCCTTACGAGCAGTACTTC
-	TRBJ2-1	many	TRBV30	CAWSVPGFYNEQFF	TGTGCCTGGAGTGTCCCAGGATTCTACAATGAGCAGTTCTTC
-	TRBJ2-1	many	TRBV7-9	CASSKDTSSYNEQFF	TGTGCCAGCAGCAAGGACACCAGCTCCTACAATGAGCAGTTCTTC
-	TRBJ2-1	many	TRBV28	CASSKIFRDDEQFF	TGTGCCAGCAGCAAAATTTTCCGGGACGATGAGCAGTTCTTC
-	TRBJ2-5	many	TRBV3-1	CASSRRGPREETQYF	TGTGCCAGCAGCCGCCGAGGCCCTAGGGAGGAGACCCAGTACTTC
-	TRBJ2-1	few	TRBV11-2	CASSPLKTIEQFF	TGTGCCAGCAGCCCCCTGAAGACAATTGAGCAGTTCTTC
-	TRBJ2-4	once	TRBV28	CASSPPSDRGLNIQYF	TGTGCCAGCAGTCCTCCCTCGGACCGGGGACTAAACATTCAGTACTTC
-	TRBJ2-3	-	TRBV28	CASSPPSGADTQYF	TGTGCCAGCAGTCCCCCCTCAGGAGCAGATACGCAGTATTTT
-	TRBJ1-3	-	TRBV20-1	CSARAPGSSGNTIYF	TGCAGTGCTAGAGCCCCAGGGAGCTCTGGAAACACCATATATTTT
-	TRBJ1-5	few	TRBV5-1	CASSLDGGPQHF	TGCGCCAGCAGCTTGGATGGGGGCCCCCAGCATTTT
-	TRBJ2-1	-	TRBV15	CATTLPSSYNEQFF	TGTGCCACCACCCTCCCGTCGTCCTACAATGAGCAGTTCTTC
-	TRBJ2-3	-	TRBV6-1	CASSDGGDTQYF	TGTGCCAGCAGCGACGGAGGAGATACGCAGTATTTT
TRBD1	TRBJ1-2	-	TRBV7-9	CASSLGSGTDNYGYTF	TGTGCCAGCAGCTTAGGATCCGGGACAGACAACTATGGCTACACCTTC
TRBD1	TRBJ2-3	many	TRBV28	CASSPSGTGGWDTQYF	TGTGCCAGCAGCCCATCCGGGACAGGGGGTTGGGATACGCAGTATTTT
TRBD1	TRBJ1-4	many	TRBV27	CASSLAGGGEKLFF	TGTGCCAGCAGTTTAGCAGGGGGCGGCGAAAAACTGTTTTTT
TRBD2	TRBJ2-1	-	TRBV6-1	CASRGASGGRNEQFF	TGTGCCAGCAGAGGGGCTAGCGGAGGCCGCAATGAGCAGTTCTTC
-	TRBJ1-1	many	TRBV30	CAWSVLMNTEAFF	TGTGCCTGGAGTGTATTGATGAACACTGAAGCTTTCTTT
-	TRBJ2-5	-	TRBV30	CAWSVVEGKETQYF	TGTGCCTGGAGTGTAGTGGAGGGGAAAGAGACCCAGTACTTC
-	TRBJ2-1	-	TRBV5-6	CASSPYRTEQFF	TGTGCCAGCAGCCCGTACCGTACTGAGCAGTTCTTC
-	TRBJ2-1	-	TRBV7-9	CASSLKGSEINEQFF	TGTGCCAGCAGCTTAAAGGGTAGCGAAATCAATGAGCAGTTCTTC
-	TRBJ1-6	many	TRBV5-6	CASSASGGGRNSPLHF	TGTGCCAGCAGCGCATCCGGGGGAGGGCGGAATTCACCCCTCCACTTT
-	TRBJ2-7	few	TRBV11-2	CASSLIVGSDTEQYF	TGTGCCAGCAGCTTAATTGTCGGGAGCGATACCGAGCAGTACTTC
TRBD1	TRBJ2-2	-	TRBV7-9	CASSHLQGSPGELFF	TGTGCCAGCAGCCATTTACAGGGGAGCCCCGGGGAGCTGTTTTTT
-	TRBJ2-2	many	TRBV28	CASRFPGVITGELFF	TGTGCCAGCAGATTTCCAGGTGTTATCACCGGGGAGCTGTTTTTT
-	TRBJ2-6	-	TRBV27	CASSQSSSVSGANVLTF	TGTGCCAGCAGTCAATCTAGTTCGGTTTCTGGGGCCAACGTCCTGACTTTC